Below are 21 T cell receptor beta chains sequenced from a single sample in a study of blood T cells in healthy people across ages. Then a second PCR, running about 6 to 11 cycles, was carried out with a sample-barcoded 5' primer and a J-beta primer mix. TCRdb called the 5' RACE reads again in MiXCR, with one record for every CDR3 protein. Of roughly 1.4 million distinct CDR3 sequences listed, roughly 64% are singletons. The material sequenced was blood. The receptors were sampled from a man aged 18 to 30 in good health.

This chain connects TRBV4-1 to TRBJ2-4, with a possible D match to TRBD2 (5 bases). The CDR3 runs 16 residues. V gave up 2 bases and J gave up 0 bases, with 11 bases separating them. The germline V gene has CDR1 MGHRA and CDR2 YSYEKL. The CDR3 loop reads CASSQRAVLAKNIQYF. The CDR3 DNA sequence: TGCGCCAGCAGCCAACGAGCGGTACTAGCCAAAAACATTCAGTACTTC.

The chain employs TRBV12-3 or TRBV12-4 and TRBJ2-3; tentative D call: TRBD1 (6 bases). CDR3 length: 15 residues. The germline V and J ends were trimmed by 3 bases and 3 bases, with 13 bases remaining between them. The CDR3 is CASSLGPTGTDTQYF. The CDR3 nucleotides read TGTGCCAGCAGTTTGGGACCCACAGGGACAGATACGCAGTATTTT.

This clonotype was picked up a small number of times. This chain uses TRBV12-3 or TRBV12-4 with TRBJ2-3, with 8 bases lining up with TRBD2. J gave up 5 bases and V 0 bases, and 7 bases lay outside the gene matches. The CDR3 contains 16 residues. In nucleotides, the CDR3 is TGTGCCAGCAGTTTAGCGCTCCGGGAGGGCCAAGATACGCAGTATTTT. Its protein product is CASSLALREGQDTQYF.

This clonotype was seen only once. The V gene is TRBV5-1, the J gene TRBJ2-3; D is tentatively TRBD1 or TRBD2 (5 bases each). The CDR3 sequence is 15 residues long. V was pared by 3 bases and J by 0 bases, with 11 bases between. From germline, CDR1 is SGHRS and CDR2 YFSETQ. CDR3 bases: TGCGCCAGCAGCTCACAGGACTTTAGCACAGATACGCAGTATTTT. Its translation: CASSSQDFSTDTQYF.

This clonotype has a single count. This rearrangement joins TRBV6-1 to TRBJ1-3; tentatively, D is TRBD1 (5 bases). Deletions cut 6 bases from V and 0 bases from J, with 18 bases between. Germline CDR1 and CDR2: MNHNS and SASEGT. CDR3 length: 17 residues. This CDR3 reads CASSLDSVWNSGNTIYF. CDR3 sequence (DNA): TGTGCCAGCAGCCTCGACAGCGTTTGGAACTCTGGAAACACCATATATTTT.

This chain uses TRBV12-3 or TRBV12-4 with TRBJ2-5; D gene uncertain. The CDR3 loop spans 15 amino acids. V lost 2 bases, J lost 2 bases, and 12 bases lay in between. This chain's CDR3 is CASSLRAIRQETQYF. DNA for the CDR3: TGTGCCAGCAGTTTACGGGCTATCAGACAAGAGACCCAGTACTTC.

V gene TRBV15 combines with J gene TRBJ2-5, with 7 bases that match TRBD1. Judging by the DNA end, TRBJ2-7 fits better; the J call may be wrong. Germline CDR1 LNHNV, CDR2 YYDKDF (reference sequence). The CDR3 runs 14 residues. The CDR3 sequence is CATSSTGKWHEQYF. In DNA form, the CDR3 reads TGTGCCACCAGCTCGACAGGGAAGTGGCACGAGCAGTACTTC.

The V gene is TRBV4-1, the J gene TRBJ2-3; TRBD1 aligns across 7 bases. The CDR3 consists of 16 residues. Germline CDR1 is MGHRA and CDR2 is YSYEKL. J was trimmed by 0 bases and V by 1 base; bases with no gene match: 4. CDR3 protein: CASSQGGGASTDTQYF. The CDR3, as DNA: TGCGCCAGCAGCCAAGGAGGGGGCGCGAGCACAGATACGCAGTATTTT.

The chain uses TRBV20-1 and TRBJ1-1; D ambiguous. Per germline, CDR1 DFQATT and CDR2 SNEGSKA (reference sequence). V lost 6 bases and J 4 bases, leaving 18 bases between the germline ends. The CDR3 spans 14 residues. CDR3 bases: TGCAGTGCCCCCCGTGGGCTAGAGGGCACTGAAGCTTTCTTT. This sequence encodes CSAPRGLEGTEAFF.

The chain joins TRBV7-2 to TRBJ2-3, with no clear D. Trimming shortened V by 0 bases and J by 5 bases, and 15 bases separated the two germline ends. CDR3 length equals 16 residues. Per germline, CDR1 SGHTA and CDR2 FQGNSA. The CDR3 bases are TGTGCCAGCAGCTTAGCAAAACCTGTGGCCCAAGATACGCAGTATTTT. Translation: CASSLAKPVAQDTQYF.

The rearrangement joins TRBV29-1 to TRBJ2-4; D may match TRBD1 or TRBD2 (6 bases each). TRBJ2-7 explains the end of the DNA better; the J call may be wrong. This CDR3 is 13 amino acids long. From germline, CDR1 is SQVTM and CDR2 ANQGSEA. The CDR3: CSVDPGAGFEQYF. CDR3 nucleotides: TGCAGCGTTGACCCGGGGGCGGGGTTCGAGCAGTACTTC.

The chain has TRBV7-9 and TRBJ1-1, with D maybe TRBD1 (5 bases). CDR3 length equals 16 residues. The V and J ends lost 6 bases and 4 bases respectively, with 21 bases between them. Germline-derived CDR1 and CDR2 are SEHNR and FQNEAQ (reference sequence). In DNA, the CDR3 is TGTGCCAGCAGATTCCAGGGCCCGGGAGGGAGCACTGAAGCTTTCTTT. Translation gives CASRFQGPGGSTEAFF.

This clonotype was counted between two and nine times. V gene TRBV25-1 combines with J gene TRBJ1-5; 10 nucleotides line up with TRBD1. Unmatched junction bases numbered 4, after V lost 9 bases and J lost 5 bases. This CDR3 has 13 residues. Germline CDR1 MGHDK, CDR2 SYGVNS. The CDR3 protein is CASRQGADQPQHF. The DNA of the CDR3 is TGTGCCAGTCGACAGGGGGCTGATCAGCCCCAGCATTTT. The full variable domain, in which reference TRBV25-1 and TRBJ1-5 provide the parts outside the CDR3, is EADIYQTPRYLVIGTGKKITLECSQTMGHDKMYWYQQDPGMELHLIHYSYGVNSTEKGDLSSESTVSRIRTEHFPLTLESARPSHTSQYLCASRQGADQPQHFGDGTRLSIL.

The gene calls are TRBV18 and TRBJ1-6; 8 nucleotides agree with TRBD1. The CDR3 sequence is 16 residues long. Germline V gene sequence: CDR1 KGHSH, CDR2 LQKENI. V was pared by 3 bases and J by 7 bases, with 8 bases of the junction left unmatched. The CDR3 protein is CASSPWTGRLNSPLHF. In DNA form, the CDR3 reads TGTGCCAGCTCACCCTGGACAGGGCGTTTGAATTCACCCCTCCACTTT.

This chain joins TRBV11-3 and TRBJ2-7; 8 nucleotides line up with TRBD2. The CDR3 is 12 amino acids. Trimming at V came to 9 bases and at J to 7 bases, leaving 8 bases not matched to a gene. Germline CDR1 SGHNT, CDR2 YENEEA. The CDR3 DNA is TGTGCCAGTAGCGGGATCTCGAATGAGCAGTACTTC. This sequence encodes CASSGISNEQYF.

This clonotype was detected once. This chain connects TRBV29-1 to TRBJ1-1, with 8 bases aligning to TRBD1. The CDR3 has 12 amino acids. Germline CDR1 and CDR2: SQVTM and ANQGSEA. J lost 6 bases, V lost 7 bases, and 7 bases had no gene match. For the CDR3, the DNA is TGCAGCGGTGGACAGGGTTTCGCTGAAGCTTTCTTT. It specifies CSGGQGFAEAFF.

The V gene is TRBV12-3 or TRBV12-4, the J gene TRBJ2-1; 8 positions agree with TRBD2. The length of the CDR3 is 15 residues. V was clipped by 6 bases and J by 5 bases; unmatched bases: 9. The CDR3 loop reads CASRTLAAMNNEQFF. CDR3 coding DNA: TGTGCCAGCAGGACACTAGCGGCTATGAACAATGAGCAGTTCTTC.

The rearrangement links TRBV12-3 or TRBV12-4 to TRBJ2-1; 13 bases line up with TRBD2. With V trimmed by 1 base and J by 10 bases, 7 bases remained unmatched. There are 16 residues in the CDR3. CDR3 in amino acids: CASSLGGLAGAREQFF. The CDR3, as DNA: TGTGCCAGCAGTTTAGGCGGACTAGCGGGAGCACGCGAGCAGTTCTTC.

The rearrangement joins TRBV20-1 to TRBJ2-5; 7 positions agree with TRBD1. The J call is uncertain, as TRBJ2-7 better fits the DNA end. This CDR3 region has 15 residues. Per germline, CDR1 DFQATT and CDR2 SNEGSKA (reference sequence). The CDR3 is CSADKRGGTTYEQYF. In DNA form, the CDR3 reads TGCAGTGCGGATAAAAGAGGGGGCACTACCTACGAGCAGTACTTC.

The rearrangement links TRBV4-3 to TRBJ2-3; the D is unclear. Trimming took off 0 bases at V and 4 bases at J, with 8 bases between the two ends. Germline V CDR1 and CDR2: LGHNA, YSLEER. The CDR3 extends over 14 amino acids. The CDR3 loop reads CASSQEVLSDTQYF. The DNA for the CDR3 is TGCGCCAGCAGCCAAGAAGTCCTATCAGATACGCAGTATTTT.

In this sample, this clonotype turned up once. The chain couples TRBV7-9 to TRBJ1-1; D gene ambiguous. This CDR3 is built from 15 residues. Germline lookup yields CDR1 SEHNR and CDR2 FQNEAQ (reference sequence). V was cut by 7 bases and J by 0 bases, with 15 bases left in between. Here the CDR3 reads CASNDAGQMNTEAFF. DNA of the CDR3: TGTGCCAGCAACGATGCTGGGCAGATGAACACTGAAGCTTTCTTT.